The 29 T cell receptor beta chains reported below all come from one sample, sequenced in a study of regulatory T cells in long-lasting Graves disease. Libraries of TCR beta came from iRepertoire HTBI primers plus Arm-PCR of CDR3 regions. TCRdb called the multiplex PCR reads again in MiXCR, with one record for every CDR3 protein. The sample has about 560,000 distinct CDR3 sequences; around 16% are singletons. The time point was: newly diagnosed GD, antithyroid drugs for less than 3 months. RNA isolated from PBMCs was used to make the TCR library. This sample also belongs to another study, concerning T cells in Graves' hyperthyroidism and ophthalmopathy.

Sequencing was performed on peripheral blood mononuclear cells (PBMCs), taken at new diagnosis, from a patient treated with antithyroid drugs. These receptor sequences come from a man aged 18-30 years with Graves disease.

This clonotype was picked up a small number of times. V is TRBV11-3 and J is TRBJ2-1, with 12 bases aligning to TRBD2. Germline CDR1 is SGHNT and CDR2 is YENEEA. The length of the CDR3 is 16 residues. V dropped 5 bases and J dropped 8; count of bases not matched to a gene: 10. The CDR3 region has the DNA TGTGCCAGCAGCCGAAATCCTAGCGGGAGGGCCGATGAGCAGTTCTTC. Protein sequence: CASSRNPSGRADEQFF.

The chain is built from TRBV6-2 or TRBV6-3 and TRBJ2-7; 7 bases align to TRBD2. Trimming at V came to 3 bases and at J to 3 bases, leaving 8 bases not matched to a gene. The V gene's germline CDR1 is MNHEY and CDR2 SVGEGT. CDR3 size: 15 residues. The CDR3 sequence is CASSYSAGTLYEQYF. The CDR3 DNA sequence: TGTGCCAGCAGTTATTCAGCGGGAACCCTCTACGAGCAGTACTTC.

The table lists this clonotype with a few counts. The chain employs TRBV5-4 and TRBJ2-1; no clear D. Trimming took 0 bases from V and 0 from J, leaving 7 bases between them. This CDR3 spans 15 amino acids. Germline V gene data show CDR1 as SGHNT and CDR2 as YYREEE (reference sequence). The CDR3 here is CASSLDYSSYNEQFF. CDR3 nucleotides: TGTGCCAGCAGCTTGGACTACAGCTCCTACAATGAGCAGTTCTTC.

This clonotype showed up many times. The V gene is TRBV6-1, the J gene TRBJ1-5; 8 bases map to TRBD1. From germline, CDR1 is MNHNS and CDR2 SASEGT. The CDR3 contains 15 residues. Trimming removed 3 bases from V and 5 bases from J; junction bases left unmatched: 6. CDR3 DNA: TGTGCCAGCAGTGACGAGACAGGGGAGTATCAGCCCCAGCATTTT. Its translation is CASSDETGEYQPQHF.

This sequence joins TRBV18 and TRBJ2-2; D not resolved. CDR1 and CDR2 from the germline V gene are KGHSH and LQKENI. V dropped 2 bases and J dropped 4 bases, with 11 bases sitting between them. The CDR3 sequence is 15 residues long. The CDR3 reads CASSPYDTVTGELFF. DNA for the CDR3: TGTGCCAGCTCACCATATGACACCGTCACCGGGGAGCTGTTTTTT.

There are many counts of this clonotype. This chain uses TRBV20-1 with TRBJ2-7; D remains ambiguous. This CDR3 region has 13 residues. Between the trimmed V and J ends, which lost 1 base and 2 bases, there was a span of 9 bases. Looked up from germline, CDR1 is DFQATT and CDR2 is SNEGSKA (reference sequence). CDR3 coding DNA: TGCAGTGCTAGAGGGGTTGCAGCCTACGAGCAGTACTTC. It encodes CSARGVAAYEQYF.

This sequence joins TRBV27 and TRBJ2-7; D not resolved. Trimming took 4 bases from V and 5 from J, leaving 9 bases between them. Germline CDR1 MNHEY, CDR2 SMNVEV (reference sequence). CDR3 length: 12 amino acids. The CDR3 region is CASSSSLHEQYF. CDR3 nucleotides: TGTGCCAGCAGTTCCTCTTTACACGAGCAGTACTTC.

This clonotype was detected ten times or more. The J gene is TRBJ1-2, the V gene TRBV27; 7 positions agree with TRBD1. CDR1 MNHEY and CDR2 SMNVEV come from the germline V gene (reference sequence). There are 15 residues in the CDR3. The junction had 10 bases not matched to a gene; V was cut back by 5 bases and J by 4 bases. This CDR3 reads CASSPRAGGGYGYTF. DNA of the CDR3: TGTGCCAGCAGTCCCCGGGCAGGGGGGGGCTATGGCTACACCTTC.

This clonotype was counted only a few times. The rearrangement links TRBV13 to TRBJ2-7, with a possible D match to TRBD1 (5 bases). Germline-derived CDR1 and CDR2 are PRHDT and FYEKMQ (reference sequence). This CDR3 region has 16 residues. V lost 4 bases, J lost 3 bases, and 19 bases lay in between. DNA of the CDR3: TGTGCCAGCAGCTCCCTCCTAGGGGCAGGGCGCTACGAGCAGTACTTC. This gives the protein CASSSLLGAGRYEQYF.

The table lists this clonotype with many counts. The rearrangement uses TRBV5-1 and TRBJ2-3; D possibly corresponds to TRBD1 (6 bases). Trimming left V 3 bases short and J 4 bases short, with 15 bases between. Germline V gives CDR1 SGHRS, CDR2 YFSETQ. CDR3 length equals 15 residues. The CDR3 region has the DNA TGCGCCAGCAGCTACAGACAGAGGACAGCAGATACGCAGTATTTT. Translated, it gives CASSYRQRTADTQYF. Full variable domain (rest looked up from reference TRBV5-1 and TRBJ2-3): KAGVTQTPRYLIKTRGQQVTLSCSPISGHRSVSWYQQTPGQGLQFLFEYFSETQRNKGNFPGRFSGRQFSNSRSEMNVSTLELGDSALYLCASSYRQRTADTQYFGPGTRLTVL.

There are many counts of this clonotype. At one end, the junction sequence differs from germline, possibly due to a read error. V gene TRBV5-1 combines with J gene TRBJ1-1; TRBD1 aligns across 11 bases. This CDR3 contains 16 residues. Germline CDR1 reads SGHRS; CDR2 reads YFSETQ. Here the CDR3 reads CASSLRDRGSSTEAFF. Here the CDR3 DNA reads TGTGCCAGCAGCTTACGGGACAGGGGGAGCAGCACTGAAGCTTTCTTT.

This clonotype came up many times. The chain couples TRBV3-1 to TRBJ1-3; no definite D call. CDR3 size: 14 residues. V lost 3 bases and J lost 5, with 11 bases in between. CDR1 LGHDT and CDR2 YNNKEL come from the germline V gene (reference sequence). CDR3 DNA: TGTGCCAGCAGCCATGACGGTAATCGAAACACCATATATTTT. As protein: CASSHDGNRNTIYF.

This clonotype was seen only a few times. The chain joins TRBV24-1 to TRBJ2-3; tentatively, D is TRBD1 or TRBD2 (6 bases each). Trimming stripped 3 bases from V and 2 bases from J, with 17 bases between. The CDR3 runs 17 residues. CDR1 and CDR2 from the germline V gene are KGHDR and SFDVKD. The CDR3 DNA reads as TGTGCCACCAGTGATCCCCGCGGAGGGGGGCACACAGATACGCAGTATTTT. It translates to CATSDPRGGGHTDTQYF.

This clonotype was seen more than once but under ten times. The V gene is TRBV29-1, the J gene TRBJ2-1; 10 nucleotides agree with TRBD2. Per the germline V gene, CDR1 is SQVTM and CDR2 is ANQGSEA. The CDR3 has 16 amino acids. V lost 5 bases and J lost 0; bases outside the gene matches: 7. CDR3 bases: TGCAGCGTTCTTGATAGCGGGAGGAGCTCCTACAATGAGCAGTTCTTC. The encoded protein is CSVLDSGRSSYNEQFF.

The CDR3: CASSYPPWTDSYEQYF. CDR3 in DNA: TGTGCCAGCAGTTACCCTCCCTGGACAGATTCCTACGAGCAGTACTTC. This chain uses TRBV6-5 with TRBJ2-7; D possibly corresponds to TRBD1 (6 bases). The CDR3 covers 16 residues. Deletions cut 2 bases from V and 1 base from J, with 15 bases between. Germline lookup yields CDR1 MNHEY and CDR2 SVGAGI.

Many counts were recorded for this clonotype. The J gene is TRBJ2-7, the V gene TRBV20-1; 8 nucleotides agree with TRBD2. The CDR3 has 14 amino acids. CDR1 and CDR2 (germline): DFQATT, SNEGSKA (reference sequence). J was trimmed by 2 bases and V by 0 bases; bases with no gene match: 3. The CDR3 nucleotides read TGCAGTGCTAGAGAGCAGGGACTAGCCTACGAGCAGTACTTC. As protein: CSAREQGLAYEQYF.

This clonotype was observed a handful of times. V and J are TRBV5-1 and TRBJ1-1; tentatively, D is TRBD1 (5 bases). Trimming shortened V by 0 bases and J by 1 base, and 10 bases separated the two germline ends. The germline gives CDR1 SGHRS, CDR2 YFSETQ. The CDR3 is 15 residues long. The CDR3, as DNA: TGCGCCAGCAGCTTGGCCGGGACGAGGAACACTGAAGCTTTCTTT. Encoded protein: CASSLAGTRNTEAFF.

This clonotype was seen many times. This chain joins TRBV6-5 and TRBJ2-3; TRBD1 is a possible D gene (6 bases). Germline CDR1 is MNHEY and CDR2 is SVGAGI. V lost 2 bases, J lost 6 bases, and 15 bases lay in between. The CDR3 has 15 residues. CDR3 residues: CASSYSGGARDTQYF. The CDR3 DNA sequence: TGTGCCAGCAGTTACAGTGGGGGCGCAAGGGATACGCAGTATTTT.

As concerns this clonotype: With a much larger clone just one base away, this may be a read error. J is TRBJ2-1 and V is TRBV6-5; 15 bases line up with TRBD2. The germline gives CDR1 MNHEY, CDR2 SVGAGI. The CDR3 contains 16 residues. CDR3 residues: CANSYPGLAGGREQFF. CDR3 coding DNA: TGTGCCAACAGTTACCCTGGACTAGCGGGAGGGCGAGAGCAGTTCTTC.

As for this clonotype: A clone one base away is much larger, so this may be a read error. The rearrangement links TRBV9 to TRBJ2-2; the match to TRBD1 covers 7 bases. The J segment lost 7 bases and the V segment lost 0 bases, leaving 9 bases of the junction unmatched. The length of the CDR3 is 16 residues. Germline lookup yields CDR1 SGDLS and CDR2 YYNGEE. For the CDR3, the DNA is TGTGCCAGCAGCGTAGCCTACAGGGGCGGTATCGGGGAGCTGTTTTTT. As protein: CASSVAYRGGIGELFF.

This clonotype was observed a few times. The rearrangement uses TRBV5-1 and TRBJ2-7; 11 bases match TRBD2. V dropped 4 bases and J dropped 4; count of bases not matched to a gene: 10. Germline V gene lookup returns CDR1 SGHRS and CDR2 YFSETQ. The CDR3 contains 16 residues. The CDR3 loop reads CASSDNAGTSGYEQYF. The CDR3 coding sequence is TGCGCCAGCAGCGACAATGCCGGGACTAGCGGTTACGAGCAGTACTTC.

The J gene is TRBJ2-5, the V gene TRBV19; TRBD2 aligns across 8 bases. V lost 4 bases to trimming and J lost 5 bases; unmatched junction nucleotides: 6. The CDR3 covers 14 residues. Germline V gene lookup returns CDR1 LNHDA and CDR2 SQIVND (reference sequence). The CDR3 nucleotides are TGTGCCAGTAGTAGCAGCGGGAGATCGGAGACCCAGTACTTC. Its translation is CASSSSGRSETQYF.

In its sample, this clonotype was seen a few times. The rearrangement links TRBV2 to TRBJ2-7; D gene uncertain. V was cut by 4 bases and J by 0 bases, with 7 bases left in between. This CDR3 is 13 amino acids long. Germline CDR1 reads SNHLY; CDR2 reads FYNNEI. CDR3: CASSGLLSYEQYF. Here the CDR3 DNA reads TGTGCCAGCAGTGGACTGCTCTCCTACGAGCAGTACTTC.

This clonotype was seen at least ten times. This sequence joins TRBV6-1 and TRBJ2-7; 8 bases match TRBD1. Trimming cost V 10 bases and J 0 bases; bases outside gene matches: 5. This CDR3 is 13 amino acids long. Germline V gene data show CDR1 as MNHNS and CDR2 as SASEGT. CDR3 in amino acids: CATGQGLSYEQYF. The CDR3 coding sequence is TGTGCCACCGGACAGGGACTCTCCTACGAGCAGTACTTC.

Only a few counts were recorded for this clonotype. The V call is TRBV6-1, the J call TRBJ2-7; 7 bases fit TRBD2. Germline V gives CDR1 MNHNS, CDR2 SASEGT. J was trimmed by 1 base and V by 6 bases; bases with no gene match: 15. CDR3 size: 17 residues. The DNA for the CDR3 is TGTGCCAGCAGCCTCTCCCGTAGGGACTACCTTTCCTACGAGCAGTACTTC. This sequence encodes CASSLSRRDYLSYEQYF.

This clonotype was counted only a few times. The gene calls are TRBV19 and TRBJ2-3, with D hard to call. CDR1 is LNHDA and CDR2 is SQIVND in the germline V gene (reference sequence). The CDR3 sequence is 13 residues long. Trimming cost V 7 bases and J 4 bases, with 12 bases left between them. CDR3 sequence (DNA): TGTGCCAGTACCATAAGTGGCGCAGATACGCAGTATTTT. Amino acid sequence: CASTISGADTQYF.

A word on this clonotype: As the CDR3 is not closed by the conserved phenylalanine or tryptophan, this likely results from a read error. The chain combines TRBV25-1 with TRBJ1-5, with D possibly matching TRBD1 (5 bases). V was cut by 6 bases and J by 2 bases, with 11 bases left in between. CDR3 length: 14 amino acids. Germline V gene data show CDR1 as MGHDK and CDR2 as SYGVNS. The CDR3 region is CASRVDSGNQPQHS. The CDR3 bases are TGTGCCAGCAGAGTCGACAGCGGCAATCAGCCCCAGCATTCT.

This clonotype has ten or more counts. A read error may account for a junction end that differs from germline. The chain uses TRBV2 and TRBJ2-7; the D call may be TRBD1 or TRBD2 (5 bases each). Germline CDR1 and CDR2: SNHLY and FYNNEI. The CDR3 covers 11 residues. The CDR3 DNA reads TGTGCCAGCAGCCCCCGGGACCGCCCTTTCTTC. Protein product: CASSPRDRPFF.

The chain links TRBV9 to TRBJ1-1; possibly TRBD1 for D (6 bases). This CDR3 has 15 residues. Germline CDR1 SGDLS, CDR2 YYNGEE. V dropped 2 bases and J dropped 0 bases, with 11 bases sitting between them. CDR3 region: CASSVQGNMNTEAFF. As DNA, the CDR3 is TGTGCCAGCAGCGTTCAGGGGAACATGAACACTGAAGCTTTCTTT. Full variable domain (rest looked up from reference TRBV9 and TRBJ1-1): DSGVTQTPKHLITATGQRVTLRCSPRSGDLSVYWYQQSLDQGLQFLIQYYNGEERAKGNILERFSAQQFPDLHSELNLSSLELGDSALYFCASSVQGNMNTEAFFGQGTRLTVV.